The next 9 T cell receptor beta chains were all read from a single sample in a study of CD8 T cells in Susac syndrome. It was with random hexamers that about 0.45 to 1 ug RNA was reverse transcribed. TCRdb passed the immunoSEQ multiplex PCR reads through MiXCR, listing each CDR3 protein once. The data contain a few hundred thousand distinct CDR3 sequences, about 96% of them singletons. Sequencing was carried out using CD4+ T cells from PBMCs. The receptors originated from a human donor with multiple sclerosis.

The CDR3 DNA reads as TGCAGTCTAGATCTTACAGATACGCAGTATTTT. Protein sequence: CSLDLTDTQYF. V gene TRBV20-1 combines with J gene TRBJ2-3; D ambiguous. Germline CDR1 is DFQATT and CDR2 is SNEGSKA (reference sequence). The ends were cut back, 8 bases at V and 3 bases at J, with 9 bases in the middle. The CDR3 is 11 residues long.

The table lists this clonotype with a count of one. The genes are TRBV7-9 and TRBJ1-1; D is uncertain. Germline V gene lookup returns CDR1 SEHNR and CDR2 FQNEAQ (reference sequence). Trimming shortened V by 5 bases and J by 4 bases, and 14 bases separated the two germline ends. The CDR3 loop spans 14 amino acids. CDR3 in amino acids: CASSPPVGGTEAFF. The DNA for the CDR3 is TGTGCCAGCAGCCCCCCGGTGGGCGGCACTGAAGCTTTCTTT.

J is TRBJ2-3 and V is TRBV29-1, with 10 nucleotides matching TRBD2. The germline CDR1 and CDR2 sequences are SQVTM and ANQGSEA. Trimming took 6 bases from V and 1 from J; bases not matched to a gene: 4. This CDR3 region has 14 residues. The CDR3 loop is CSVAGTSGTDTQYF. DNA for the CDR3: TGCAGCGTAGCCGGGACTAGCGGCACAGATACGCAGTATTTT.

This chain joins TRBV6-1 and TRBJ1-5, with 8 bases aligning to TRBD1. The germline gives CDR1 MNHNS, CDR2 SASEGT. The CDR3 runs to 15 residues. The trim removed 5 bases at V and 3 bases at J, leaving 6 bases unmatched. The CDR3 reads CASSSRQGFNQPQHF. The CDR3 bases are TGTGCCAGCAGTTCTAGACAGGGGTTCAATCAGCCCCAGCATTTT.

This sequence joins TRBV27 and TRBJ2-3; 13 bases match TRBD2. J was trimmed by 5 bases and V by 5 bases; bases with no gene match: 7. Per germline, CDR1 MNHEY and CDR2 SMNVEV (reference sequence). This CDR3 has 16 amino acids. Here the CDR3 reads CASSRTSGSILDTQYF. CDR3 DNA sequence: TGTGCCAGCAGTCGGACTAGCGGGAGCATATTAGATACGCAGTATTTT.

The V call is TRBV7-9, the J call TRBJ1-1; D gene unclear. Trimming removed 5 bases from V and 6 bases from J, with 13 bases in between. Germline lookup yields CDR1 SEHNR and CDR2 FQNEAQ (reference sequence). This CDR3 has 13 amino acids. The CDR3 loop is CASSRLEGAEAFF. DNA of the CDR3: TGTGCCAGCAGCCGCCTGGAGGGAGCTGAAGCTTTCTTT.

The chain's CDR3 is CASSQGGPYEQYF. The CDR3 DNA follows: TGTGCCAGCAGCCAAGGGGGTCCCTACGAGCAGTACTTC. The chain is built from TRBV3-1 and TRBJ2-7; D unresolved. The CDR3 contains 13 residues. The germline CDR1 and CDR2 sequences are LGHDT and YNNKEL (reference sequence). V lost 1 base and J 2 bases, leaving 6 bases between the germline ends.

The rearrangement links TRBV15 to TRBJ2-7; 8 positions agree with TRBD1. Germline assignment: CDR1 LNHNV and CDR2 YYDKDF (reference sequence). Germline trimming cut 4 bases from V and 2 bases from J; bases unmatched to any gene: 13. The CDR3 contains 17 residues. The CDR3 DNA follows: TGTGCCACCAGCAACTCCCCGGGGAGGACAGGGCCCTACGAGCAGTACTTC. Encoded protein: CATSNSPGRTGPYEQYF.

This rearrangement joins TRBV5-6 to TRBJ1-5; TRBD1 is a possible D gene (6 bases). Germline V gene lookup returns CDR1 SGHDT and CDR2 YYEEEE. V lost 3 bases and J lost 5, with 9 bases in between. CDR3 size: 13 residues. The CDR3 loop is CASSWGRDQPQHF. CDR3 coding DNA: TGTGCCAGCAGCTGGGGGCGAGATCAGCCCCAGCATTTT.